Listed below are T cell receptor beta chains from one sample, sequenced in a study of T cells expressing NK-cell markers. TCRdb reprocessed the 5' RACE reads and reports one entry per CDR3 protein, with no DNA. In total, the table holds about 540,000 distinct CDR3 sequences. Sequencing was performed on blood T cells: a sorted CD56 or NKG2C T cell subset, CD4+ or CD8+ T cells, or bulk PBMC T cells (not recorded which). These receptors were collected from a man aged 18 to 30 in good health. CDR3s include the opening cysteine and the closing phenylalanine or tryptophan.

V gene	J gene	CDR3 protein
TRBV15	TRBJ2-7	CATSRDTDGYEQYF
TRBV7-2	TRBJ2-5	CASAPSGNQETQYF
TRBV12-3/TRBV12-4	TRBJ2-1	CASRGTYTGEQFF
TRBV28	TRBJ2-3	CASSLHLTSGRADPADTQYF
TRBV12-3/TRBV12-4	TRBJ2-7	CASSFGTGVGTSDYEQYF
TRBV12-3/TRBV12-4	TRBJ2-1	CASSWGTGGKNEQFF
TRBV7-2	TRBJ1-2	CASSLRGYGYTF
TRBV4-1	TRBJ1-1	CASSYRDRGSIGAEAFF
TRBV6-4	TRBJ2-3	CASSDEGGTDTQYF
TRBV14	TRBJ1-2	CASSQWSTYGYTF
TRBV25-1	TRBJ1-4	CASRPGGGEKLFF
TRBV15	TRBJ1-4	CATSRAKGHYEKLFF
TRBV14	TRBJ2-6	CASSQGFVSGANVLTF
TRBV7-9	TRBJ2-1	CASSLRRTRLGNEQFF
TRBV29-1	TRBJ1-3	CSVLGGDFSGNTIYF
TRBV14	TRBJ2-1	CASSQPGTSRNNYNEQFF
TRBV7-6	TRBJ2-1	CASSSRPSGVSYNEQFF
TRBV10-3	TRBJ2-3	CAIKGTGGDGSEQYF
TRBV6-2/TRBV6-3	TRBJ2-1	CASSQTGTPASYNEQFF
TRBV4-1	TRBJ1-4	CASRLPTGSNEKLFF
TRBV30	TRBJ2-6	CAWRKGWGLATTFVSGANVLTF
TRBV20-1	TRBJ2-7	CSAFSGSYEQYF